The 24 T cell receptor beta chains below all came from one sample that was sequenced in a study of blood T cells in healthy people across ages. Combining a sample-barcoded 5' primer with a J-beta primer mix, a second PCR ran for about 7 to 11 cycles. Via MiXCR, TCRdb re-called the 5' RACE reads, giving one row per CDR3 protein. The profile covers about 760,000 distinct CDR3 sequences, with roughly 56% appearing a single time and roughly 26% taken by the ten largest. The sequencing sample was made of blood. The receptors here all came from a man aged 35 to 55 in good health.

This clonotype was detected only a few times. The chain carries TRBV28 and TRBJ2-5; 10 nucleotides agree with TRBD2. The CDR3 contains 15 residues. Germline V lookup: CDR1 MDHEN, CDR2 SYDVKM. After removal of 8 bases from V and 0 bases from J, the junction contained 6 bases not matched to a gene. CDR3 loop: CASAILAGNQETQYF. The DNA of the CDR3 is TGTGCCAGCGCCATACTAGCGGGGAACCAAGAGACCCAGTACTTC.

The rearrangement uses TRBV7-3 and TRBJ2-5, with 8 nucleotides matching TRBD1. Losses at the gene ends were 2 bases for V and 5 bases for J; bases not matched to a gene: 7. CDR1 is SGHTA, CDR2 FQGTGA, per germline. The CDR3 runs to 15 residues. CDR3 sequence reads: CASSLGGQGSETQYF. The CDR3 DNA sequence: TGTGCCAGCAGCTTAGGTGGACAGGGATCGGAGACCCAGTACTTC.

This clonotype turned up a few times. V usage is TRBV21-1 and J usage is TRBJ1-2. TRBV21-1 is tagged as a pseudogene. This CDR3 contains 15 residues. CDR3 in amino acids: CASNQGAREYYGYTF. The CDR3 region has the DNA TGTGCCAGCAACCAAGGGGCCAGAGAATACTATGGCTACACCTTC.

This clonotype appeared a few times. The J gene is TRBJ1-2, the V gene TRBV2; unclear D gene. This CDR3 contains 14 residues. CDR1 is SNHLY and CDR2 is FYNNEI in the germline V gene. V lost 2 bases to trimming and J lost 4 bases, with 11 bases between them. CDR3 sequence reads: CASSEWAQAYGYTF. The CDR3 coding sequence is TGTGCCAGCAGTGAATGGGCCCAGGCCTATGGCTACACCTTC.

This clonotype was seen a single time. The CDR3 DNA reads as TGTGCCATCAGTGCCCAGGGGGCGCGGAATGGCTACACCTTC. Its protein product is CAISAQGARNGYTF. This chain links TRBV10-3 with TRBJ1-2; TRBD1 aligns across 8 bases. Per germline, CDR1 ENHRY and CDR2 SYGVKD. The V and J ends lost 4 bases and 6 bases, in that order; junction bases with no gene match: 7. The CDR3 length is 14 residues.

This clonotype was picked up a small number of times. An end of the junction differs from the germline gene, which may be a read error. The genes are TRBV10-2 and TRBJ1-2, with a possible D match to TRBD1 (6 bases). The CDR3 has 12 residues. Germline CDR1 and CDR2: WSHSY and SAAADI. CDR3 nucleotides: TGCGCCAGCAGATCCGGGGGCTATGACTACACCTTC. Translating gives CASRSGGYDYTF.

The chain employs TRBV3-1 and TRBJ1-2, with D hard to call. The V and J ends lost 3 bases and 3 bases respectively, with 11 bases between them. The CDR3 runs to 14 residues. From germline, CDR1 is LGHDT and CDR2 YNNKEL (reference sequence). The CDR3 DNA follows: TGTGCCAGCAGCCACAGGATTGTATACTATGGCTACACCTTC. Protein sequence: CASSHRIVYYGYTF.

The chain carries TRBV20-1 and TRBJ2-7; D may be TRBD2 (5 bases). Germline lookup yields CDR1 DFQATT and CDR2 SNEGSKA (reference sequence). Trimming removed 3 bases at V and 0 bases at J, with 12 bases between. The CDR3 spans 14 residues. The CDR3: CSASMSGPSYEQYF. Here the CDR3 DNA reads TGCAGTGCTAGCATGAGCGGCCCCTCCTACGAGCAGTACTTC.

A single count supports this clonotype. The CDR3 spells CSVGQGPNYGYTF. DNA for the CDR3: TGCAGCGTTGGCCAGGGGCCTAACTATGGCTACACCTTC. This chain connects TRBV29-1 to TRBJ1-2; D may be TRBD1 (6 bases). Germline V gives CDR1 SQVTM, CDR2 ANQGSEA. V was trimmed by 4 bases and J by 0 bases, leaving 9 bases between them. The CDR3 loop spans 13 amino acids.

The chain has TRBV21-1 and TRBJ2-7; whether TRBD1, the table's D call, matches the DNA was not checked. TRBV21-1 has pseudogene status. The CDR3 has 15 residues. The DNA for the CDR3 is TGTGCCAGCAGCAAAACTAAAGGGGACAGGGGCGAGCAGTACTTC. This translates into CASSKTKGDRGEQYF.

This chain joins TRBV28 and TRBJ2-7; weak D call: TRBD2 (5 bases). The V end lost 6 bases, the J end lost 2 bases, and 23 bases lay between the germline ends. The CDR3 extends over 17 amino acids. CDR1 MDHEN and CDR2 SYDVKM come from the germline V gene. CDR3 DNA sequence: TGTGCCAGCAGCCTCCTTGGGTGGAGGCCCGAAACCTACGAGCAGTACTTC. It yields the protein CASSLLGWRPETYEQYF.

The CDR3 sequence: CASSRASTGELFF. The CDR3 DNA sequence: TGTGCCAGCAGTCGAGCAAGCACCGGGGAGCTGTTTTTT. V is TRBV12-3 or TRBV12-4 and J is TRBJ2-2; D remains unclear. Trimming took 5 bases from V and 4 from J, leaving 8 bases between them. The CDR3 loop spans 13 amino acids.

V usage is TRBV27 and J usage is TRBJ2-1, with TRBD2 identical over 9 bases. Germline V lookup: CDR1 MNHEY, CDR2 SMNVEV (reference sequence). The V segment lost 2 bases and the J segment 2 bases; nucleotides outside the gene matches: 7. The CDR3 runs to 17 residues. CDR3: CASSLTTLAGPYNEQFF. In nucleotides, the CDR3 is TGTGCCAGCAGTTTAACGACCCTAGCGGGGCCCTACAATGAGCAGTTCTTC.

The table lists this clonotype with a few counts. The chain couples TRBV27 to TRBJ2-3, with TRBD2 matching 8 bases. Germline V gene lookup returns CDR1 MNHEY and CDR2 SMNVEV (reference sequence). CDR3 length: 17 residues. V lost 6 bases and J lost 3; bases outside the gene matches: 14. This chain's CDR3 is CASRNRAGVGGTDTQYF. The CDR3 coding sequence is TGTGCCAGCAGAAACCGAGCGGGAGTTGGCGGGACAGATACGCAGTATTTT.

The genes are TRBV15 and TRBJ2-5; D might be TRBD1 or TRBD2, each matching 5 bases. The end of the DNA aligns better with TRBJ2-7, so the J call may be wrong. This CDR3 region has 16 residues. CDR1 and CDR2 from the germline V gene are LNHNV and YYDKDF (reference sequence). The DNA for the CDR3 is TGTGCCACCAGCAGATTTACGGGGCAGGGATCCTACGAGCAGTACTTC. This encodes CATSRFTGQGSYEQYF.

The chain has TRBV10-3 and TRBJ2-7, with D perhaps TRBD1 (5 bases). Trimming removed 10 bases at V and 2 bases at J, with 21 bases between. The CDR3 consists of 15 residues. Per the germline V gene, CDR1 is ENHRY and CDR2 is SYGVKD. The CDR3 nucleotides read TGTGCCACCCTCGCACAGGCTAGTCCCACCTACGAGCAGTACTTC. Translating it yields CATLAQASPTYEQYF.

The J gene is TRBJ1-1, the V gene TRBV20-1, with 12 nucleotides matching TRBD1. The junction had 10 bases not matched to a gene; V was cut back by 1 base and J by 10 bases. This CDR3 is built from 15 residues. Germline V gene data show CDR1 as DFQATT and CDR2 as SNEGSKA (reference sequence). The CDR3 DNA is TGCAGTGCTAGAGCCGGGACAGGGGGCTTAGGGGGAGCTTTCTTT. Translation gives CSARAGTGGLGGAFF.

The chain is built from TRBV25-1 and TRBJ1-4; 10 bases line up with TRBD1. The CDR3 spans 13 residues. The trim removed 8 bases at V and 7 bases at J, leaving 4 bases unmatched. Per germline, CDR1 MGHDK and CDR2 SYGVNS. CDR3 bases: TGTGCCAGCCAGGGACAGGGGTTTGAAAAACTGTTTTTT. The encoded protein is CASQGQGFEKLFF.

The chain links TRBV15 to TRBJ1-2, with a weak D call TRBD1 (5 bases). Trimming removed 5 bases at V and 1 base at J, with 11 bases between. Germline CDR1 LNHNV, CDR2 YYDKDF (reference sequence). The CDR3 is 14 residues long. CDR3 amino acids: CATSQDRNNYGYTF. In DNA, the CDR3 is TGTGCCACCAGCCAAGACAGAAATAACTATGGCTACACCTTC.

This clonotype was counted between two and nine times. The V and J genes are TRBV12-3 or TRBV12-4 and TRBJ2-7; D may be TRBD2 (6 bases). Trimming cost V 7 bases and J 1 base, with 11 bases left between them. This CDR3 comprises 13 residues. This CDR3 reads CASTGGRSYEQYF. The CDR3 nucleotides are TGTGCCAGCACCGGGGGACGTTCCTACGAGCAGTACTTC.

Comments on this clonotype: A much larger clone lies a single base off, so this may be a read error. The genes are TRBV15 and TRBJ2-7, with unresolved D. CDR3 length: 13 amino acids. The germline gives CDR1 LNHNV, CDR2 YYDKDF (reference sequence). CDR3 loop: CAASRDLGYEQYF. Here the CDR3 DNA reads TGTGCCGCCAGCAGAGATTTGGGTTACGAGCAGTACTTC. Full variable domain (rest looked up from reference TRBV15 and TRBJ2-7): DAMVIQNPRYQVTQFGKPVTLSCSQTLNHNVMYWYQQKSSQAPKLLFHYYDKDFNNEADTPDNFQSRRPNTSFCFLDIRSPGLGDTAMYLCAASRDLGYEQYFGPGTRLTVT.

The chain links TRBV28 to TRBJ2-2; tentatively, D is TRBD1 or TRBD2 (5 bases each). With 4 bases removed from V and 4 bases from J, the gap between germline ends came to 19 bases. Per the germline V gene, CDR1 is MDHEN and CDR2 is SYDVKM. The CDR3 spans 17 residues. CDR3 DNA: TGTGCCAGCAGTTCAGGGCGATATAGCGTAGGCACCGGGGAGCTGTTTTTT. This gives the protein CASSSGRYSVGTGELFF.

V is TRBV29-1 and J is TRBJ2-7; 8 bases fit TRBD1. The CDR3 is 13 residues long. Looked up from germline, CDR1 is SQVTM and CDR2 is ANQGSEA. J was trimmed by 7 bases and V by 2 bases; bases with no gene match: 7. CDR3 nucleotides: TGCAGCGTTGAAAGGACAGGGTCTGGTGAGCAGTACTTC. Translation: CSVERTGSGEQYF.

The rearrangement uses TRBV29-1 and TRBJ1-4; D call uncertain. Trimming shortened V by 6 bases and J by 0 bases, and 11 bases separated the two germline ends. The germline V gene encodes CDR1 SQVTM and CDR2 ANQGSEA. CDR3 length equals 14 residues. As DNA, the CDR3 is TGCAGCGTATCACACAGTGCAACTAATGAAAAACTGTTTTTT. Its translation is CSVSHSATNEKLFF.